This T cell receptor (beta chain) comes out of a study of CD8 T cells in Susac syndrome. Random hexamers were used to reverse transcribe the RNA input (about 0.5 to 1 ug). TCRdb processed the immunoSEQ multiplex PCR reads anew with MiXCR; each CDR3 protein has one entry. The sample lists approximately 120,000 distinct CDR3 sequences; about 90% were seen once. Sequenced: CD8+ T cells from PBMCs. The receptor comes from a human donor with multiple sclerosis.

CDR3 residues: CASSCRCDEQFF. CDR3 nucleotides: TGTGCCAGCAGCTGCCGGTGCGATGAGCAGTTCTTC. The chain is built from TRBV21-1 and TRBJ2-1. TRBV21-1 constitutes a pseudogene. The CDR3 is made up of 12 amino acids.